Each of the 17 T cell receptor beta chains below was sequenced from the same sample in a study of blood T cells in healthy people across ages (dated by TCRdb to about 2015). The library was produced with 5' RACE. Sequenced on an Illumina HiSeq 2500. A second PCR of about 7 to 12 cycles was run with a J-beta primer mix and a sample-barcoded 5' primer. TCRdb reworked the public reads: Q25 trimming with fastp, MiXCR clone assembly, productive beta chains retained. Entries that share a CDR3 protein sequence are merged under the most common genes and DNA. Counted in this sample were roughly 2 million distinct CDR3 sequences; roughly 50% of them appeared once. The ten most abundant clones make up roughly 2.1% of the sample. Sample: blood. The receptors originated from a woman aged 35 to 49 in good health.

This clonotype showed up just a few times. The CDR3 DNA follows: TGCGCCAGCAGCTTTTCTGTTCCCGCGCAGAAGACCCAGTACTTC. This translates into CASSFSVPAQKTQYF. This chain uses TRBV5-1 with TRBJ2-5; D gene unclear. The CDR3 loop spans 15 amino acids. Germline V gives CDR1 SGHRS, CDR2 YFSETQ. The V gene lost 2 bases and the J gene lost 6 bases, with 17 bases spanning the gap.

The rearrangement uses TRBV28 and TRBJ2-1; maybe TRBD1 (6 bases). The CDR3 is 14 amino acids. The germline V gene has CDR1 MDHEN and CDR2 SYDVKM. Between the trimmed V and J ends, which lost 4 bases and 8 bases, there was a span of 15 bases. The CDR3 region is CASSSPTGWDEQFF. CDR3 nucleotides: TGTGCCAGCAGTTCTCCCACAGGGTGGGATGAGCAGTTCTTC.

CDR3 DNA: TGTGCCACCACGGGACAGGGTCTCGCAGATACGCAGTATTTT. It yields the protein CATTGQGLADTQYF. The chain couples TRBV6-1 to TRBJ2-3; 9 nucleotides align to TRBD1. Germline V gene data show CDR1 as MNHNS and CDR2 as SASEGT. V trimming: 10 bases; J trimming: 4 bases; junction bases outside the gene matches: 9. There are 14 residues in the CDR3.

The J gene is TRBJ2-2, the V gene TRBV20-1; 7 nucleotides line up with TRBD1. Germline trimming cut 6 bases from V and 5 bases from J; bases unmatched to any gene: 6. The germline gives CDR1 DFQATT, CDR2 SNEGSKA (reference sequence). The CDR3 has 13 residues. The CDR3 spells CSARTGWTGELFF. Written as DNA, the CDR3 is TGCAGTGCAAGGACAGGATGGACCGGGGAGCTGTTTTTT.

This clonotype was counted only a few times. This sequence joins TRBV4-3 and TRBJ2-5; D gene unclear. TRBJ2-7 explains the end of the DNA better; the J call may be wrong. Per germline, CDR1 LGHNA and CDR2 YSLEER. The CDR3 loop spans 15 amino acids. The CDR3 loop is CASSQDRGKPYEQYF. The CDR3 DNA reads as TGCGCCAGCAGCCAAGATCGCGGAAAGCCTTACGAGCAGTACTTC.

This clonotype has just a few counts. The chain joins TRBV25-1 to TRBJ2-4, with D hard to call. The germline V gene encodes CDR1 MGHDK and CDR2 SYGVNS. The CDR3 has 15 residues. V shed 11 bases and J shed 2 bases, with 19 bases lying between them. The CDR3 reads CARKDPPTTKNIQYF. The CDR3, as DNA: TGTGCCCGAAAAGATCCACCAACGACCAAAAACATTCAGTACTTC.

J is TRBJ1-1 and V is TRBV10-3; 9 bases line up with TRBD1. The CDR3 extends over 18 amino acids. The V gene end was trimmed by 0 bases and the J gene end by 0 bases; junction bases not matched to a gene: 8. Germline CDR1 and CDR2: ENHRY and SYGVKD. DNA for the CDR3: TGTGCCATCAGTGAGTCGGGCAGAACAGGGGGCATGAACACTGAAGCTTTCTTT. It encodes CAISESGRTGGMNTEAFF.

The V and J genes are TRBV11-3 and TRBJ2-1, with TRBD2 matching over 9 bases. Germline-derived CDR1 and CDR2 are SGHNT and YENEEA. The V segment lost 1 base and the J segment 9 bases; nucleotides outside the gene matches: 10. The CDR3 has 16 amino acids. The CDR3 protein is CASSLGERGAGSEQFF. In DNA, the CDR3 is TGTGCCAGCAGCTTAGGAGAGCGGGGGGCCGGTAGTGAGCAGTTCTTC.

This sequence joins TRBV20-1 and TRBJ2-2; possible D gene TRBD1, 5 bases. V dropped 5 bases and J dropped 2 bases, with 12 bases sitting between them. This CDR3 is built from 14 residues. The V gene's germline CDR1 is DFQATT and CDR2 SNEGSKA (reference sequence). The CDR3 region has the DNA TGCAGTGCTCAGGGCAGGGTAAACACCGGGGAGCTGTTTTTT. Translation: CSAQGRVNTGELFF.

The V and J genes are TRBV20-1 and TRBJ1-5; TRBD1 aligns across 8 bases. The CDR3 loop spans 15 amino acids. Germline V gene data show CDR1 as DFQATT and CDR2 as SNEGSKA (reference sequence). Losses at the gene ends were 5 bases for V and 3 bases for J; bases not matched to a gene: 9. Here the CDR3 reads CSAGGTGGINQPQHF. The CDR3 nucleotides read TGCAGTGCTGGGGGGACAGGAGGGATCAATCAGCCCCAGCATTTT.

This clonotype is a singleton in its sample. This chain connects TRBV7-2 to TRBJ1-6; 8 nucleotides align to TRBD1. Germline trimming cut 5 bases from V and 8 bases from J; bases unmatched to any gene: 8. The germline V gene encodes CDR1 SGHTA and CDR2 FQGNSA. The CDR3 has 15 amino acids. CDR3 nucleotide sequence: TGTGCCAGCAGCACGTTCCGGGACAGGTATTCACCCCTCCACTTT. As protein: CASSTFRDRYSPLHF.

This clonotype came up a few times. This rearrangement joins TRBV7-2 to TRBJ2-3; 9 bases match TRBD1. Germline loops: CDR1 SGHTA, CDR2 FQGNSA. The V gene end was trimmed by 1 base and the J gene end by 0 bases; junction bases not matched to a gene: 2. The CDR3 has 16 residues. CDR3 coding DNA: TGTGCCAGCAGCTTAGGGACAGGGGCGAGCACAGATACGCAGTATTTT. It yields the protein CASSLGTGASTDTQYF. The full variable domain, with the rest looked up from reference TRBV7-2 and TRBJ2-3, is GAGVSQSPSNKVTEKGKDVELRCDPISGHTALYWYRQSLGQGLEFLIYFQGNSAPDKSGLPSDRFSAERTGGSVSTLTIQRTQQEDSAVYLCASSLGTGASTDTQYFGPGTRLTVL.

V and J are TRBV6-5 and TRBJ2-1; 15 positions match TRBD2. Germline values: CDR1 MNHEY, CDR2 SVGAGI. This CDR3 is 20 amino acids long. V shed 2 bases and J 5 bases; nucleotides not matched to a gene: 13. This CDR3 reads CASSYPSPAGTSGGNNEQFF. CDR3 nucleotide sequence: TGTGCCAGCAGTTACCCAAGCCCTGCCGGGACTAGCGGGGGGAACAATGAGCAGTTCTTC.

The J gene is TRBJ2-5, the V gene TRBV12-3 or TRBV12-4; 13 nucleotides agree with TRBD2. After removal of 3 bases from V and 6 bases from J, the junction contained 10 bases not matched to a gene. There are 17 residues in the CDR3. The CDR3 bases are TGTGCCAGCAGTTTGGAGGGGACTAGCGGGGATGGAAAGACCCAGTACTTC. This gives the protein CASSLEGTSGDGKTQYF.

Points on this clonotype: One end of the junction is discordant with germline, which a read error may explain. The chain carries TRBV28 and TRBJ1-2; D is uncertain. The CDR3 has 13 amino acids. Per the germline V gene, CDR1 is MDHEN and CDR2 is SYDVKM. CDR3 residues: CASSLVVAYGYTF. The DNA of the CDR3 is TGTGCCAGTAGTTTAGTGGTTGCCTATGGCTACACCTTC.

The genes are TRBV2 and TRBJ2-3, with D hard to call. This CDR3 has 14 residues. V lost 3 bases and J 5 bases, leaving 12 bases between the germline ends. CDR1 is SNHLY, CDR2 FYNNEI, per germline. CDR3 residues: CASSELDLGDTQYF. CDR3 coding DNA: TGTGCCAGCAGTGAGCTAGATCTCGGAGATACGCAGTATTTT.

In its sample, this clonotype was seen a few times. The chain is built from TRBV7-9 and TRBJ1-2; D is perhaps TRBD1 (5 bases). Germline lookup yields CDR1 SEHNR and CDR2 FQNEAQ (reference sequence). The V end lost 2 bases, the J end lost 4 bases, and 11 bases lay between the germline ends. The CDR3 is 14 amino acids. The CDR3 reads CASSLHGAAYGYTF. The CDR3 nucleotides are TGTGCCAGCAGCTTACATGGGGCGGCCTATGGCTACACCTTC.